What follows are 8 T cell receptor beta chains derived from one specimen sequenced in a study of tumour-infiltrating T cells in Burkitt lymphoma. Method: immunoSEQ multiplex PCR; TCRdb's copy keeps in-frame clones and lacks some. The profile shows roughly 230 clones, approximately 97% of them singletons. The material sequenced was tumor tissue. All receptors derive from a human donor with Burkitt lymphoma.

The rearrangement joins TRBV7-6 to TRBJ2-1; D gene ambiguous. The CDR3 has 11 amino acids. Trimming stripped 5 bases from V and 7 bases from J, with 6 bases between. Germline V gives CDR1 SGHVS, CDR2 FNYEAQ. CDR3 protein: CASSQTNEQFF. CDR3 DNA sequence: TGTGCCAGCAGCCAAACTAATGAGCAGTTCTTC.

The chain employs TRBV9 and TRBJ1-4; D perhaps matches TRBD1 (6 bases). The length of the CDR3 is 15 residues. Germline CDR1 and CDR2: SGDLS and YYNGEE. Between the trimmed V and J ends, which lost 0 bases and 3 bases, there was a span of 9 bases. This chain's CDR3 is CASSVGTAPNEKLFF. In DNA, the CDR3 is TGTGCCAGCAGCGTAGGGACAGCGCCTAATGAAAAACTGTTTTTT.

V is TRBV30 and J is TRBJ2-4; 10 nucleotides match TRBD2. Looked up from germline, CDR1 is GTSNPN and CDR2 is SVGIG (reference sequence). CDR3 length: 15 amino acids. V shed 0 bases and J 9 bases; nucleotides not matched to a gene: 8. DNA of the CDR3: TGTGCCTGGAGTGTACAGCCTAGCGGGAGAGGCATTCAGTACTTC. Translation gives CAWSVQPSGRGIQYF. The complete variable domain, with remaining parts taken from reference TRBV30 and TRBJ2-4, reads SQTIHQWPATLVQPVGSPLSLECTVEGTSNPNLYWYRQAAGRGLQLLFYSVGIGQISSEVPQNLSASRPQDRQFILSSKKLLLSDSGFYLCAWSVQPSGRGIQYFGAGTRLSVL.

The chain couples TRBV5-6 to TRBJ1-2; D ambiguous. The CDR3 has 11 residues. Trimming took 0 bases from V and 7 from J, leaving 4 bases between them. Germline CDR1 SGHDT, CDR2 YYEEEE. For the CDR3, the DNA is TGTGCCAGCAGCTTGGGGGGTGGCTACACCTTC. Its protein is CASSLGGGYTF. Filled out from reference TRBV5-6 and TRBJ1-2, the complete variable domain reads DAGVTQSPTHLIKTRGQQVTLRCSPKSGHDTVSWYQQALGQGPQFIFQYYEEEERQRGNFPDRFSGHQFPNYSSELNVNALLLGDSALYLCASSLGGGYTFGSGTRLTVV.

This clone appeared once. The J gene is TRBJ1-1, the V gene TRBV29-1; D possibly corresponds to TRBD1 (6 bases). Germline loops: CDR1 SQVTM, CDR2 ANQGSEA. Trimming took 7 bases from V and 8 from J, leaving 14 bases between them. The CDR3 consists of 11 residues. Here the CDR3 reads CSAVAGAEAFF. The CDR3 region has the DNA TGCAGCGCCGTGGCAGGGGCCGAAGCTTTCTTT.

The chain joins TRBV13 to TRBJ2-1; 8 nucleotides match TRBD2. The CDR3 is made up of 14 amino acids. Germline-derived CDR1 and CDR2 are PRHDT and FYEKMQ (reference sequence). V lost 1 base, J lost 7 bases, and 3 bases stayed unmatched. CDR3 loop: CASSLERGRNEQFF. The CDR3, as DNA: TGTGCCAGCAGCTTAGAGCGGGGGCGAAATGAGCAGTTCTTC.

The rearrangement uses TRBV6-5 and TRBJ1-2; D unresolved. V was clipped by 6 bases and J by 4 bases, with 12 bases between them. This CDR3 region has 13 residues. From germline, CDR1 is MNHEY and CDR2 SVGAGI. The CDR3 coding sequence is TGTGCCAGCAGCCCCCTGATTCGCTATGGCTACACCTTC. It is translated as CASSPLIRYGYTF.

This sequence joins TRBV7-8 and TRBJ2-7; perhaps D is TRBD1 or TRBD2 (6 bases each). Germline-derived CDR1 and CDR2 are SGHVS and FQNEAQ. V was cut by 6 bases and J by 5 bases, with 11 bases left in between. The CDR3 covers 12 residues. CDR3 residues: CASRGGRNEQYF. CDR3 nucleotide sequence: TGTGCCAGCAGAGGGGGGCGGAACGAGCAGTACTTC.